Listed here is a single T cell receptor beta chain. The antigen is undetermined. Repertoires were generated with immunoSEQ multiplex PCR, while TCRdb's copy carries only in-frame clones and drops some. The sample includes approximately 90,000 clones, roughly 86% of them seen just once. Trimming shortened V by 5 bases and J by 0 bases, and 11 bases separated the two germline ends. The CDR3 consists of 15 residues. The germline V gene encodes CDR1 SGHVS and CDR2 FQNEAQ. The record originates from a study of identifying expanded T cells in peripheral blood. Study outcomes and limitations: Variance in clone template counts between approximately two-week samples significantly increased with total template count across all healthy donors. About 1.2 clones differed between technical replicates, versus approximately 17 and 20 over time.

The sample consisted of blood. V and J are TRBV7-8 and TRBJ1-3; no definite D call. The receptor's source is a person aged 18 to 75 in good health. The CDR3 protein is CASSPGRSSGNTIYF. The CDR3 nucleotides read TGTGCCAGCAGCCCGGGCCGGAGCTCTGGAAACACCATATATTTT.